One sample yielded the 5 T cell receptor beta chains listed below, sequenced in a study of T cell responses to AZD1222 COVID-19 vaccine. Repertoires were generated with immunoSEQ multiplex PCR, while TCRdb's copy carries only in-frame clones and drops some. The sample consists of around 130,000 clones, around 89% of them appearing once. The sample in question was peripheral blood, obtained 28 days after the second AZD1222 dose. These TCRs come from an adult who received the AZD1222 COVID-19 vaccine.

The chain employs TRBV7-8 and TRBJ2-3; 11 bases are shared with TRBD2. The V segment lost 1 base and the J segment 8 bases; nucleotides outside the gene matches: 14. Germline V lookup: CDR1 SGHVS, CDR2 FQNEAQ. The CDR3 covers 18 residues. The chain's CDR3 is CASSLDLSGRAVPGTQYF. CDR3 nucleotides: TGTGCCAGCAGCTTAGATCTTAGCGGGAGGGCCGTCCCAGGTACGCAGTATTTT.

This chain links TRBV7-2 with TRBJ2-5; 7 nucleotides match TRBD2. Germline V gives CDR1 SGHTA, CDR2 FQGNSA. This CDR3 is built from 16 residues. With V trimmed by 7 bases and J by 2 bases, 13 bases remained unmatched. This CDR3 reads CASKPSMTSQQETQYF. The CDR3 nucleotides are TGTGCCAGCAAACCCTCTATGACTAGCCAACAAGAGACCCAGTACTTC.

V is TRBV18 and J is TRBJ1-5, with a weak D call TRBD1 (6 bases). Trimming removed 3 bases from V and 6 bases from J, with 21 bases in between. The germline CDR1 and CDR2 sequences are KGHSH and LQKENI. The CDR3 is 17 residues long. CDR3 loop: CASSPDRTGGGGQPQHF. The DNA for the CDR3 is TGTGCCAGCTCACCCGACCGAACGGGGGGCGGAGGTCAGCCCCAGCATTTT.

The chain combines TRBV5-1 with TRBJ1-4, with a weak D call TRBD1 (6 bases). Deletions cut 5 bases from V and 10 bases from J, with 12 bases between. The CDR3 sequence is 12 residues long. The germline gives CDR1 SGHRS, CDR2 YFSETQ. The CDR3 loop is CASSPEGGKLFF. In nucleotides, the CDR3 is TGCGCCAGCAGTCCTGAGGGGGGAAAACTGTTTTTT.

This clone was seen once. The chain carries TRBV3-1 (or the pseudogene TRBV3-2) and TRBJ1-6; D gene uncertain. Germline V gene sequence: CDR1 LGHDT, CDR2 YNNKEL (reference sequence). CDR3 length: 13 residues. V lost 0 bases to trimming and J lost 12 bases, with 9 bases between them. The CDR3 sequence is CASSQDTHLPLHF. The CDR3 nucleotides read TGTGCCAGCAGCCAAGATACCCACCTACCCCTCCACTTT.